This T cell receptor beta chain was recovered during a study of cytomegalovirus exposure and HLA in healthy donors. Study-level findings and limits: On later analysis, the bulk of CMV-associated TCR beta chains appeared to be HLA-restricted.

The PCR used 60 Vbeta and 13 Jbeta primers. Authors' data handling: The count from a later analysis was 60 million to 85 million unique TCR beta chains, 9 million to 12 million of them shared. Libraries were prepared by immunoSEQ multiplex PCR; TCRdb keeps only in-frame clonotypes and omits some of them. Clonal size and the V and J genes are those of that table, whereas D and trimming came from the DNA. The listing contains about 160,000 clones. Between the trimmed V and J ends, which lost 4 bases and 8 bases, there was a span of 12 bases. Germline lookup yields CDR1 MNHEY and CDR2 SVGAGI. The CDR3 runs 13 residues. Note on this clone: Its antigen is currently unknown.

The chain combines TRBV6-5 with TRBJ2-1, with D unresolved. The source is a woman aged 55-70 years in good health and CMV-seronegative. Sequenced: PBMCs. CDR3 in amino acids: CASSSVTRDEQFF. The CDR3 nucleotides are TGTGCCAGCAGTTCTGTGACCCGGGATGAGCAGTTCTTC.